This T cell receptor (beta chain) was identified in a study of OX40 agonist ivuxolimab in advanced cancers. Looking at the study overall: Dose-escalation patients' cancers were hepatocellular carcinoma, melanoma, renal cell or head and neck cancer.

Here immunoSEQ multiplex PCR was the method, and the copy in TCRdb shows in-frame clones only, minus some. The sample includes 50,000 to 70,000 clones, 70% to 90% of them seen just once. The CDR3 sequence is 15 residues long. The V gene's germline CDR1 is SNHLY and CDR2 FYNNEI. Trimming removed 6 bases at V and 5 bases at J, with 19 bases between. The chain employs TRBV2 and TRBJ2-5; D may be TRBD2 (5 bases). The sample was CD4+ or CD8+ T cells sorted from blood, taken in a trial of the OX40 agonist ivuxolimab. This TCR derives from an adult with an advanced solid tumor such as melanoma, head and neck, liver or kidney cancer. The CDR3 loop reads CASRRAEASYETQYF. The DNA for the CDR3 is TGTGCCAGCAGGAGGGCGGAAGCCTCCTACGAGACCCAGTACTTC. The whole variable domain, filled in from reference TRBV2 and TRBJ2-5, reads EPEVTQTPSHQVTQMGQEVILRCVPISNHLYFYWYRQILGQKVEFLVSFYNNEISEKSEIFDDQFSVERPDGSNFTLKIRSTKLEDSAMYFCASRRAEASYETQYFGPGTRLLVL.